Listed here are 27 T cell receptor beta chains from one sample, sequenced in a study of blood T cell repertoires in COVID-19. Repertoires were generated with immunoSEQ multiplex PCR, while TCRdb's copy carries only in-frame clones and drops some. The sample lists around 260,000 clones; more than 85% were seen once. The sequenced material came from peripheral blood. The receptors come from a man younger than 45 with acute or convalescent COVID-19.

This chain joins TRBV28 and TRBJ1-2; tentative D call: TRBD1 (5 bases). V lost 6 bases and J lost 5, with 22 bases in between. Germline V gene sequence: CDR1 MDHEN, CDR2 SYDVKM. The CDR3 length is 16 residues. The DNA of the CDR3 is TGTGCCAGCAGGGAACACGATCCGGGGCGGGGGTATGGCTACACCTTC. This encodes CASREHDPGRGYGYTF.

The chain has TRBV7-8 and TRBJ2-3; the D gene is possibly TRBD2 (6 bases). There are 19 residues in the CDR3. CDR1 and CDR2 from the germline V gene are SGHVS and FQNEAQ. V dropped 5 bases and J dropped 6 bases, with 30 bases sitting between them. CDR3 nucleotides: TGTGCCAGCAGCCCCACCGGCGGGGCAGGTGAAATGAGAACGGATACGCAGTATTTT. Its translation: CASSPTGGAGEMRTDTQYF.

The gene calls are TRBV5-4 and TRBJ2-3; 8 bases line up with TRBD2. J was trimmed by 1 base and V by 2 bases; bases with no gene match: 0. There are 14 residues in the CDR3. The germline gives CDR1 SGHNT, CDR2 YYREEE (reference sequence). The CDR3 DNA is TGTGCCAGCAGCTTCGGGAGGGGCACAGATACGCAGTATTTT. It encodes CASSFGRGTDTQYF.

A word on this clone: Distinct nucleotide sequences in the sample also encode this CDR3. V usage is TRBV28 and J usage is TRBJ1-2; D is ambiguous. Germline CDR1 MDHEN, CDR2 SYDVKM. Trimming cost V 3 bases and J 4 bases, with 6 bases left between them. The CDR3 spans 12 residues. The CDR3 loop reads CASSFSGYGYTF. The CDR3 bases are TGTGCCAGCAGTTTTTCCGGCTATGGCTACACCTTC.

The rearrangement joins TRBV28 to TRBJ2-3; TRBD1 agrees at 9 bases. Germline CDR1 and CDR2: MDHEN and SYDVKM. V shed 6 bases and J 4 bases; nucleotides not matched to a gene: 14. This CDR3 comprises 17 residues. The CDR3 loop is CASSSPLGTGSADTQYF. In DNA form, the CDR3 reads TGTGCCAGCAGCTCGCCACTTGGGACAGGGAGCGCAGATACGCAGTATTTT.

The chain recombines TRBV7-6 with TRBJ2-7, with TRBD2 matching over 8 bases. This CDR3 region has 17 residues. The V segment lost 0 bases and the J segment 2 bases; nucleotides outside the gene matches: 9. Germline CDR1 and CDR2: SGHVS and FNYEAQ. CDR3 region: CASSLAGTSGSTYEQYF. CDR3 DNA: TGTGCCAGCAGCTTAGCCGGAACAAGCGGGAGCACCTACGAGCAGTACTTC.

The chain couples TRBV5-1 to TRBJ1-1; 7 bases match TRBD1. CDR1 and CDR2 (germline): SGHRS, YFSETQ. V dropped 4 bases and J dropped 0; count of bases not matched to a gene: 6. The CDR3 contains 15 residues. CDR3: CASSPRQGLNTEAFF. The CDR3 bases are TGCGCCAGCAGCCCCCGACAGGGACTGAACACTGAAGCTTTCTTT.

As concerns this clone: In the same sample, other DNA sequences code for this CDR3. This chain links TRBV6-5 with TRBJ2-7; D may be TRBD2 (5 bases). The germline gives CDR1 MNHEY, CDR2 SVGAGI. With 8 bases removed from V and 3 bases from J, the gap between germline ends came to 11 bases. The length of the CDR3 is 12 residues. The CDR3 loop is CASRGTNYEQYF. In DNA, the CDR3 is TGTGCCAGCCGGGGAACTAACTACGAGCAGTACTTC.

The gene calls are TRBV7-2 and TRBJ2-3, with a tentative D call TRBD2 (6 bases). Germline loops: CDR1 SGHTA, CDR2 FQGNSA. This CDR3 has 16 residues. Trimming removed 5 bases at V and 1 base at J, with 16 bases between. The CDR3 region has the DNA TGTGCCAGCAGCCCGACGTTGGGGGGAGGCACAGATACGCAGTATTTT. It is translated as CASSPTLGGGTDTQYF.

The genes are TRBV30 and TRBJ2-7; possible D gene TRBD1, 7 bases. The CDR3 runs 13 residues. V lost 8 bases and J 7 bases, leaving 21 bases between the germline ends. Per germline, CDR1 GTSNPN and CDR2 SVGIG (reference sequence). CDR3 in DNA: TGTGCCCGAGCAGGGGGGATTGGGTATGAGCAGTACTTC. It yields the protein CARAGGIGYEQYF.

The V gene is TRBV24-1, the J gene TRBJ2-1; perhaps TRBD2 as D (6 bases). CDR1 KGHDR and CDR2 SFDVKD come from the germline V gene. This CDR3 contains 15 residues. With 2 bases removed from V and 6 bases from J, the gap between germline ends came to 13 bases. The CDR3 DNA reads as TGTGCCACCAGTGATTCCGGGACTGTAATCAATGAGCAGTTCTTC. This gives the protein CATSDSGTVINEQFF.

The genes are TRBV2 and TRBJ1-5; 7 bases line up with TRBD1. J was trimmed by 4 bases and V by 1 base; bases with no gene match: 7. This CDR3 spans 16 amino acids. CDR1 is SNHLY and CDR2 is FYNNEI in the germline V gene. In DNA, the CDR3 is TGTGCCAGCAGTGAAGGATGGCAGGGGGAAAATCAGCCCCAGCATTTT. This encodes CASSEGWQGENQPQHF.

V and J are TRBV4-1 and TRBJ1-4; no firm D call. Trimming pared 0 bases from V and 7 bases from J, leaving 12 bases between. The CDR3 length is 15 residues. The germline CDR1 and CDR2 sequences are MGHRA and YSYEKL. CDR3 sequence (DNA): TGCGCCAGCAGCCAAGAGGAGCGATTTGGTGAAAAACTGTTTTTT. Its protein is CASSQEERFGEKLFF.

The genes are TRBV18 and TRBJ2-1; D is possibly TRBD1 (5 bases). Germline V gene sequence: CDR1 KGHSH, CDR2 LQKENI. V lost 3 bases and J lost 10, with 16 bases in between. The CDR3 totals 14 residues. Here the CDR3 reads CASSPVLGQSEQFF. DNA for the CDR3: TGTGCCAGCTCACCTGTTTTAGGACAATCCGAGCAGTTCTTC. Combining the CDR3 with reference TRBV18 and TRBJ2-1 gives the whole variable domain NAGVMQNPRHLVRRRGQEARLRCSPMKGHSHVYWYRQLPEEGLKFMVYLQKENIIDESGMPKERFSAEFPKEGPSILRIQQVVRGDSAAYFCASSPVLGQSEQFFGPGTRLTVL.

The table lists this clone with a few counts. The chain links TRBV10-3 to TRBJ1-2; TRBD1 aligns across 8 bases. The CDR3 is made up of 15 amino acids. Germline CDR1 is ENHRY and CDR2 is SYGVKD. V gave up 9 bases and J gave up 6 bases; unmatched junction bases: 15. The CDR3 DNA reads TGTGCCATAGGACGACAGGGGTCTTCCGTTGATGGCTACACCTTC. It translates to CAIGRQGSSVDGYTF.

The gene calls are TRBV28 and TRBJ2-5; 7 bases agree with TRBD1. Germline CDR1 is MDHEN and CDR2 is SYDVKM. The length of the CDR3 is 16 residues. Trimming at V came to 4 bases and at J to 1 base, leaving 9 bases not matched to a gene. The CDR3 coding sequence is TGTGCCAGCAGTTGGGTACAGGGGTTAGGCCAAGAGACCCAGTACTTC. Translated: CASSWVQGLGQETQYF.

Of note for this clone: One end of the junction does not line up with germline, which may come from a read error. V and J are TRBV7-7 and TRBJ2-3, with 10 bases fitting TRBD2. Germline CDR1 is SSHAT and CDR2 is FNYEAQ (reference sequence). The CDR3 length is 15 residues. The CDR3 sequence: CASSRTSGRADTQYF. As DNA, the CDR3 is TGTGCTAGCAGCCGGACTAGCGGTAGGGCAGATACGCAGTATTTT.

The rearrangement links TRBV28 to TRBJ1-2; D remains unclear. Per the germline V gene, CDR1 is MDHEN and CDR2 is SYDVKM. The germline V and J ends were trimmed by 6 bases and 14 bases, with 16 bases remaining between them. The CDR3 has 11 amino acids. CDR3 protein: CASSGLAQVTF. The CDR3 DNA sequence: TGTGCCAGCAGCGGTCTGGCGCAGGTGACCTTC.

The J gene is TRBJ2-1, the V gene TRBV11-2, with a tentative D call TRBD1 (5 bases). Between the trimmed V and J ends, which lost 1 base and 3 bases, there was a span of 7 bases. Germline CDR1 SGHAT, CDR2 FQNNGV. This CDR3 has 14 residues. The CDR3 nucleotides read TGTGCCAGCAGCTTAGTAGACAGCTACAATGAGCAGTTCTTC. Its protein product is CASSLVDSYNEQFF.

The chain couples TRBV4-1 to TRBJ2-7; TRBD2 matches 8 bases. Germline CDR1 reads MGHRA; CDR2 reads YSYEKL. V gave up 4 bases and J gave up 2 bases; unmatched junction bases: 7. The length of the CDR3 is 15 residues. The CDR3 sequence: CASSLRTGGTYEQYF. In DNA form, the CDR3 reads TGCGCCAGCAGCCTCCGGACGGGGGGGACCTACGAGCAGTACTTC.

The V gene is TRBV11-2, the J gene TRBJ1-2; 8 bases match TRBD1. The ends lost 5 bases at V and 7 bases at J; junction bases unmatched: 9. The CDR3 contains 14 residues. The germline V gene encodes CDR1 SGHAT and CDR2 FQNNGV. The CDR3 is CASSPGQGRGGYTF. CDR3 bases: TGTGCCAGCAGCCCTGGACAGGGTCGGGGTGGCTACACCTTC.

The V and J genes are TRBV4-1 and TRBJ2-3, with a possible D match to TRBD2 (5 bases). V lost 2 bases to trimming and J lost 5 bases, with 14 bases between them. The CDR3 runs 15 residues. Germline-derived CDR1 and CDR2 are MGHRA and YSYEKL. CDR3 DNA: TGCGCCAGCAGCCAATCGGCGGGCGCCAAAGATACGCAGTATTTT. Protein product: CASSQSAGAKDTQYF.

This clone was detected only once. This CDR3 reads CASTRTGFYPPLHF. For the CDR3, the DNA is TGTGCCAGCACCCGGACAGGTTTTTATCCACCCCTCCACTTT. V usage is TRBV6-6 and J usage is TRBJ1-6; 7 bases align to TRBD1. J lost 11 bases, V lost 7 bases, and 11 bases had no gene match. Germline lookup yields CDR1 MNHNY and CDR2 SVGAGI (reference sequence). The CDR3 is 14 amino acids.

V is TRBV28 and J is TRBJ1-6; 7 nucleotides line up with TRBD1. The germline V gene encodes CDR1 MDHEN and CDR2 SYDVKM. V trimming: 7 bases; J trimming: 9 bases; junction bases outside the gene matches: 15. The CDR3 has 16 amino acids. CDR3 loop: CASTNFEQGRFSPLHF. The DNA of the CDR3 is TGTGCCAGCACCAATTTCGAACAGGGGAGGTTTTCACCCCTCCACTTT.

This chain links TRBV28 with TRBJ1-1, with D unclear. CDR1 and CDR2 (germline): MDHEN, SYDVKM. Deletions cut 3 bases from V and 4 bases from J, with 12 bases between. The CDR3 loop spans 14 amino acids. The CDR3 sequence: CASSFGRVATEAFF. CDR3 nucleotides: TGTGCCAGCAGTTTCGGGAGGGTGGCCACTGAAGCTTTCTTT. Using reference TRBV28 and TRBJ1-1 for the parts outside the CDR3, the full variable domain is DVKVTQSSRYLVKRTGEKVFLECVQDMDHENMFWYRQDPGLGLRLIYFSYDVKMKEKGDIPEGYSVSREKKERFSLILESASTNQTSMYLCASSFGRVATEAFFGQGTRLTVV.

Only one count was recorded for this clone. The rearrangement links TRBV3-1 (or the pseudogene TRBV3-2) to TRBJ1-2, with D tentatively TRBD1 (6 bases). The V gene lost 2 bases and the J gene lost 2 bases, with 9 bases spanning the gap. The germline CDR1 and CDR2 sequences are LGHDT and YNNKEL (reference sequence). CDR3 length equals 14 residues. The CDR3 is CASSQIDRNYGYTF. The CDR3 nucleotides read TGTGCCAGCAGCCAAATCGACAGGAACTATGGCTACACCTTC.

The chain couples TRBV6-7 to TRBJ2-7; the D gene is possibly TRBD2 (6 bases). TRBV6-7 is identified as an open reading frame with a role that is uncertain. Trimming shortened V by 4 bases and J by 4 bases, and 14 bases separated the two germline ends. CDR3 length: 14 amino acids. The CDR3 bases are TGTGCCAGCAGTTGCCGGGGGAAGATTTACGAGCAGTACTTC. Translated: CASSCRGKIYEQYF.